The T cell receptor beta chain described here comes from a study of CD8 T cells in ankylosing spondylitis. Findings and limits, study-wide: Several highly homologous variants made up a TCR beta motif that seemed to typify ankylosing spondylitis blood. Clones linked to disease were reported to show significant enrichment in matched ankylosing spondylitis synovial fluid.

V lost 0 bases and J lost 0, with 13 bases in between. The CDR3 contains 17 residues. Germline CDR1 reads SGDLS; CDR2 reads YYNGEE. With molecular barcodes, quantitative 5'-RACE was used to make the TCR beta libraries. In TCRdb, the 5' RACE reads were re-called with MiXCR into one record per CDR3 protein. The table lists around 450,000 distinct CDR3 sequences, roughly 25% of them singletons. Comment on this clonotype: Its antigen is as yet unknown.

The specimen sequenced was blood, either unsorted or a sorted T cell fraction (not recorded which). The chain recombines TRBV9 with TRBJ1-5; D unclear. This receptor was obtained from a male donor with ankylosing spondylitis. CDR3 nucleotides: TGTGCCAGCAGCGTAGATGATGCGGGTTATAGCAATCAGCCCCAGCATTTT. Amino acid sequence: CASSVDDAGYSNQPQHF.